This TCR beta chain was profiled in a study of memory CD4+ T cells and cytomegalovirus serostatus. The CDR3 consists of 15 residues. V dropped 4 bases and J dropped 7; count of bases not matched to a gene: 5. From germline, CDR1 is SGHVS and CDR2 FNYEAQ. Clones were read by immunoSEQ multiplex PCR, and TCRdb kept only the in-frame ones, dropping some. Here the sample spans about 50,000 clones, roughly 82% being singletons. Single viable CD3+CD4+CD8-CD45RO+ cells were sorted as the memory CD4+ T cells. This sequence joins TRBV7-6 and TRBJ2-1, with 12 bases that match TRBD2. The receptor was derived from an adult in good health and CMV-seronegative. The sample taken for sequencing was memory CD4+ T cells from blood. CDR3 sequence: CASSSTSGGRNEQFF. CDR3 sequence (DNA): TGTGCCAGCAGCTCAACTAGCGGGGGGAGGAATGAGCAGTTCTTC.